What follows is one TCR beta chain and its context. Its target is not known. This entry belongs to a study of cytomegalovirus exposure and HLA in healthy donors. Overall study findings and caveats: Owing to their indistinguishability, certain V segments, notably TRBV6-2 and TRBV6-3, were excluded.

CDR3 size: 12 residues. V was shortened by 4 bases and J by 8 bases, with 9 bases between the two germline ends. Germline CDR1 SGHVS, CDR2 FQNEAQ. The PCR contained 60 Vbeta and 13 Jbeta primers. TCRdb's table, derived via immunoSEQ multiplex PCR, lists solely in-frame clones and lacks some. The repertoire holds about 110,000 clones, 60% to 75% seen once, with roughly a tenth in the top ten. The specimen was PBMCs. This clonotype originated in a man between 35 and 55 years old in good health and CMV-seropositive. The chain combines TRBV7-8 with TRBJ2-1; D not resolved. The CDR3 spells CASSSESDEQFF. The CDR3 DNA follows: TGTGCCAGCAGCTCCGAGAGCGATGAGCAGTTCTTC.